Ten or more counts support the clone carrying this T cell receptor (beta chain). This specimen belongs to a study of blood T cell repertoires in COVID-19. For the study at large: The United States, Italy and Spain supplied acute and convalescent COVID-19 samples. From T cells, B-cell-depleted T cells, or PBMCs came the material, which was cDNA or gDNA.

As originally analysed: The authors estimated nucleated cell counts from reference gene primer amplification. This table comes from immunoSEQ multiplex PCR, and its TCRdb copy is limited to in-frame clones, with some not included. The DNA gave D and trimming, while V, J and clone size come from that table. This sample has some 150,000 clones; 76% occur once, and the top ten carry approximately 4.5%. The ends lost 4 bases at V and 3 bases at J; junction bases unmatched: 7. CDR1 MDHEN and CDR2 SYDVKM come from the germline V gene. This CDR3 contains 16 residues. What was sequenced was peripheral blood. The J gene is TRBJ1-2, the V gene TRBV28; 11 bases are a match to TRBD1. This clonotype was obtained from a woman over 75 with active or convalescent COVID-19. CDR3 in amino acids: CASSSPGQGADYGYTF. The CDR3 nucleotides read TGTGCCAGCAGTTCCCCTGGACAGGGGGCTGACTATGGCTACACCTTC.